A selection of T cell receptor beta chains follows, all from one sample in a study of T cells after posttransplantation cyclophosphamide. Only in-frame clones appear in the TCRdb table, and some are missing; sequencing was by immunoSEQ multiplex PCR. The sample lists tens of thousands of clones; around 80% were seen once. Source: CD4+ T cells sorted from blood, taken around 2,000 days after a stem cell transplant with posttransplant cyclophosphamide. Every receptor here comes from a female patient in her forties or fifties who received an allogeneic stem cell transplant from a related donor, was CMV-positive, and had no GVHD. Some T cells may have come from the graft donor. Each CDR3 is given with its conserved first and last residue. D genes are given only for firm matches. Clone size is not always given. Where it is, it says once, few, many or a class for expanded clones.

v_call: TRBV28
d_call: .
clone_size: .
j_call: TRBJ2-7
cdr3_aa: CASRTPGSSYEQYF
cdr3_nt: TGTGCCAGCAGGACACCGGGAAGCTCCTACGAGCAGTACTTC

v_call: TRBV7-3
d_call: .
clone_size: .
j_call: TRBJ1-1
cdr3_aa: CASSLVGGAGAEAFF
cdr3_nt: TGTGCCAGCAGCTTAGTGGGGGGGGCAGGTGCCGAGGCTTTCTTT

v_call: TRBV6-6
d_call: .
clone_size: .
j_call: TRBJ2-7
cdr3_aa: CASSQRGAETLLEQYF
cdr3_nt: TGTGCCAGCAGCCAACGCGGGGCAGAAACCTTACTTGAGCAGTACTTC

v_call: TRBV28
d_call: .
clone_size: few
j_call: TRBJ1-5
cdr3_aa: CASSRRGGQPQHF
cdr3_nt: TGTGCCAGCAGCCGACGGGGGGGACAGCCCCAGCATTTT

v_call: TRBV6-6
d_call: TRBD1
clone_size: .
j_call: TRBJ1-2
cdr3_aa: CASSHQTGALAGYTF
cdr3_nt: TGTGCCAGCAGTCACCAGACAGGGGCTCTGGCTGGCTACACCTTC

v_call: TRBV27
d_call: TRBD1
clone_size: .
j_call: TRBJ1-1
cdr3_aa: CASSSRGTDPEAFF
cdr3_nt: TGTGCCAGCAGTTCGCGCGGGACAGACCCCGAAGCTTTCTTT

v_call: TRBV28
d_call: .
clone_size: once
j_call: TRBJ2-7
cdr3_aa: CASGQGNPYEQYF
cdr3_nt: TGTGCCTCTGGGCAGGGGAACCCCTACGAGCAGTACTTC

v_call: TRBV28
d_call: TRBD2
clone_size: .
j_call: TRBJ2-3
cdr3_aa: CASTELAGGPGTQYF
cdr3_nt: TGTGCCAGCACCGAACTAGCGGGGGGGCCCGGTACGCAGTATTTT

v_call: TRBV27
d_call: .
clone_size: .
j_call: TRBJ2-3
cdr3_aa: CASSLTAAAFTDTQYF
cdr3_nt: TGTGCCAGCAGTTTAACCGCGGCCGCCTTCACAGATACGCAGTATTTT

v_call: TRBV6-5
d_call: TRBD1
clone_size: few
j_call: TRBJ1-6
cdr3_aa: CASRTPGQNSPLHF
cdr3_nt: TGTGCCAGCAGAACACCGGGACAGAATTCACCCCTCCACTTT

v_call: TRBV11-2
d_call: TRBD1
clone_size: .
j_call: TRBJ1-1
cdr3_aa: CASSLGQGESSTEAFF
cdr3_nt: TGTGCCAGCAGCTTAGGACAGGGTGAAAGCAGCACTGAAGCTTTCTTT

v_call: TRBV5-5
d_call: .
clone_size: .
j_call: TRBJ1-3
cdr3_aa: CASGFGGNTIYF
cdr3_nt: TGTGCCAGTGGCTTCGGGGGAAACACCATATATTTT

v_call: TRBV9
d_call: .
clone_size: .
j_call: TRBJ2-7
cdr3_aa: CASSADSYSYEQYF
cdr3_nt: TGTGCCAGCAGCGCGGACAGCTACTCCTACGAGCAGTACTTC

v_call: TRBV7-6
d_call: TRBD2
clone_size: .
j_call: TRBJ2-7
cdr3_aa: CASSLAGAGGYEQYF
cdr3_nt: TGTGCCAGCAGCTTAGCGGGAGCGGGGGGCTACGAGCAGTACTTC

v_call: TRBV7-8
d_call: .
clone_size: .
j_call: TRBJ1-2
cdr3_aa: CASSLTARANGYTF
cdr3_nt: TGTGCCAGCAGCCTCACAGCCAGGGCTAATGGCTACACCTTC

v_call: TRBV28
d_call: .
clone_size: once
j_call: TRBJ1-1
cdr3_aa: CASSLLAGEAFF
cdr3_nt: TGTGCCAGCAGTCTCCTTGCAGGGGAAGCTTTCTTT

v_call: TRBV5-6
d_call: TRBD1
clone_size: .
j_call: TRBJ2-2
cdr3_aa: CASSLYRGRNTGELFF
cdr3_nt: TGTGCCAGCAGCCTCTACAGGGGACGGAACACCGGGGAGCTGTTTTTT

v_call: TRBV7-9
d_call: .
clone_size: .
j_call: TRBJ2-1
cdr3_aa: CASSTQWGDHNEQFF
cdr3_nt: TGTGCCAGCAGCACCCAGTGGGGGGATCACAATGAGCAGTTCTTC

v_call: TRBV19
d_call: .
clone_size: .
j_call: TRBJ1-6
cdr3_aa: CASSLKGRNNSPLHF
cdr3_nt: TGTGCCAGTAGTTTGAAGGGGCGGAATAATTCACCCCTCCACTTT

v_call: TRBV6-1
d_call: TRBD2
clone_size: .
j_call: TRBJ2-3
cdr3_aa: CASALGLAGTDTQYF
cdr3_nt: TGTGCCAGCGCCCTGGGACTAGCGGGAACAGATACGCAGTATTTT

v_call: TRBV28
d_call: TRBD1
clone_size: .
j_call: TRBJ2-3
cdr3_aa: CASIGGQPSEDTQYF
cdr3_nt: TGTGCCAGCATTGGGGGACAGCCTTCTGAAGATACGCAGTATTTT

v_call: TRBV7-2
d_call: TRBD1
clone_size: .
j_call: TRBJ2-7
cdr3_aa: CASSVDRVREQYF
cdr3_nt: TGTGCCAGCAGCGTGGACAGGGTACGCGAGCAGTACTTC

v_call: TRBV19
d_call: .
clone_size: .
j_call: TRBJ1-5
cdr3_aa: CASWAPGLTQPQHF
cdr3_nt: TGTGCCAGTTGGGCTCCTGGGCTTACTCAGCCCCAGCATTTT

v_call: TRBV7-3
d_call: .
clone_size: .
j_call: TRBJ1-2
cdr3_aa: CASSFDRRAGYTF
cdr3_nt: TGTGCCAGCAGCTTCGACAGGCGGGCTGGCTACACCTTC

v_call: TRBV6-6
d_call: .
clone_size: few
j_call: TRBJ1-5
cdr3_aa: CASDQGSQPQHF
cdr3_nt: TGTGCCAGTGATCAGGGAAGTCAGCCCCAGCATTTT

v_call: TRBV5-1
d_call: .
clone_size: once
j_call: TRBJ1-1
cdr3_aa: CASSTGISRTEAFF
cdr3_nt: TGCGCCAGCAGCACAGGGATTAGTAGGACTGAAGCTTTCTTT

v_call: TRBV9
d_call: TRBD1
clone_size: .
j_call: TRBJ2-4
cdr3_aa: CASSVLQGSIQYF
cdr3_nt: TGTGCCAGCAGCGTCCTACAGGGGAGCATTCAGTACTTC

v_call: TRBV29-1
d_call: TRBD2
clone_size: .
j_call: TRBJ2-5
cdr3_aa: CSVSSGTQETQYF
cdr3_nt: TGCAGCGTTTCTAGCGGGACCCAAGAGACCCAGTACTTC

v_call: TRBV10-3
d_call: .
clone_size: .
j_call: TRBJ1-5
cdr3_aa: CAIRLGRNQPQHF
cdr3_nt: TGTGCCATCAGGCTAGGGAGAAATCAGCCCCAGCATTTT

v_call: TRBV4-1
d_call: .
clone_size: .
j_call: TRBJ1-4
cdr3_aa: CASSQERQGDATNEKLFF
cdr3_nt: TGCGCCAGCAGCCAAGAGCGCCAGGGCGATGCAACTAATGAAAAACTGTTTTTT

v_call: TRBV5-4
d_call: .
clone_size: .
j_call: TRBJ1-5
cdr3_aa: CASSSWGQGNQPQHF
cdr3_nt: TGTGCCAGCAGCTCATGGGGGCAGGGCAATCAGCCCCAGCATTTT

v_call: TRBV5-1
d_call: .
clone_size: .
j_call: TRBJ1-1
cdr3_aa: CASSLRGSSNTEAFF
cdr3_nt: TGCGCCAGCAGCTTGAGAGGCAGCTCGAACACTGAAGCTTTCTTT

v_call: TRBV4-1
d_call: .
clone_size: .
j_call: TRBJ1-1
cdr3_aa: CASSQQDPGLNTEAFF
cdr3_nt: TGCGCCAGCAGCCAGCAGGATCCGGGATTGAACACTGAAGCTTTCTTT

v_call: TRBV19
d_call: TRBD1
clone_size: .
j_call: TRBJ2-3
cdr3_aa: CASNIGTGRDTQYF
cdr3_nt: TGTGCCAGTAATATAGGGACAGGTCGAGATACGCAGTATTTT

v_call: TRBV5-1
d_call: .
clone_size: .
j_call: TRBJ1-1
cdr3_aa: CASSGGQNEAFF
cdr3_nt: TGCGCCAGCAGCGGGGGACAAAATGAAGCTTTCTTT

v_call: TRBV29-1
d_call: TRBD2
clone_size: .
j_call: TRBJ2-1
cdr3_aa: CSVAGGGRQFF
cdr3_nt: TGCAGCGTTGCCGGGGGGGGACGTCAGTTCTTC

v_call: TRBV19
d_call: TRBD1
clone_size: few
j_call: TRBJ1-6
cdr3_aa: CASKKGQGANNSPLHF
cdr3_nt: TGTGCCAGTAAAAAGGGACAGGGGGCCAATAATTCACCCCTCCACTTT

v_call: TRBV4-1
d_call: .
clone_size: .
j_call: TRBJ2-7
cdr3_aa: CASSHMMTGPYEQYF
cdr3_nt: TGCGCCAGCAGCCACATGATGACAGGACCCTACGAGCAGTACTTC

v_call: TRBV7-2
d_call: TRBD2
clone_size: .
j_call: TRBJ2-1
cdr3_aa: CASSVQRGGTDEQFF
cdr3_nt: TGTGCCAGCAGCGTACAGCGGGGGGGAACCGATGAGCAGTTCTTC

v_call: TRBV5-1
d_call: .
clone_size: many
j_call: TRBJ1-2
cdr3_aa: CASSLEIGGGYGYTF
cdr3_nt: TGCGCCAGCAGCTTGGAGATTGGAGGAGGCTATGGCTACACCTTC

v_call: TRBV11-3
d_call: .
clone_size: once
j_call: TRBJ2-5
cdr3_aa: CASSPGGSVETQYF
cdr3_nt: TGTGCCAGCAGCCCTGGAGGGTCCGTAGAGACCCAGTACTTC

v_call: TRBV19
d_call: TRBD1
clone_size: .
j_call: TRBJ2-7
cdr3_aa: CASSTRTGPSYEQYF
cdr3_nt: TGTGCCAGTAGTACCAGGACAGGCCCGTCCTACGAGCAGTACTTC

v_call: TRBV6-1
d_call: TRBD2
clone_size: .
j_call: TRBJ2-7
cdr3_aa: CASYARGGGADEQYF
cdr3_nt: TGTGCCAGCTATGCCCGGGGCGGGGGGGCTGATGAGCAGTACTTC

v_call: TRBV6-6
d_call: TRBD2
clone_size: .
j_call: TRBJ2-5
cdr3_aa: CASSPGGETQYF
cdr3_nt: TGTGCCAGCAGTCCGGGGGGGGAGACCCAGTACTTC

v_call: TRBV27
d_call: TRBD1
clone_size: .
j_call: TRBJ2-1
cdr3_aa: CASSRRTGPDEQFF
cdr3_nt: TGTGCCAGCAGCCGACGGACAGGCCCGGATGAGCAGTTCTTC

v_call: TRBV5-1
d_call: .
clone_size: few
j_call: TRBJ2-1
cdr3_aa: CASSLAMYEQFF
cdr3_nt: TGCGCCAGCAGCTTGGCCATGTATGAGCAGTTCTTC

v_call: TRBV19
d_call: TRBD1
clone_size: .
j_call: TRBJ1-3
cdr3_aa: CASSADRAVGNTIYF
cdr3_nt: TGTGCCAGTAGCGCCGACAGGGCCGTCGGAAACACCATATATTTT